This T cell receptor beta chain was captured in a study of CD8+ T cells in alopecia areata. CDR1 and CDR2 from the germline V gene are SGHTA and FQGTGA. CDR3 length: 16 amino acids. Trimming removed 1 base from V and 1 base from J, with 11 bases in between. Treatment in this sample: oral pan-JAK inhibitor, 5-10 mg twice daily. Extracted RNA was reverse transcribed into cDNA, the sequencing template. Measured with immunoSEQ multiplex PCR; TCRdb has only the in-frame clones, and not every one. This table holds 80,000 to 95,000 clones, roughly 40% found once. In regard to this clone: Its antigen is undetermined.

Study-level results: Greater clonality was observed in lesional scalp samples, especially alopecia totalis/universalis, versus normal scalp. Scalp clonality and expanded CD8+ clones among the top 100 were significantly decreased by tofacitinib.

The TCR originated in a human donor with alopecia areata. The sample here was CD8+ T cells sorted from blood, taken at week 24, from a patient treated with tofacitinib. The chain joins TRBV7-3 to TRBJ2-4; no clear D. The CDR3 nucleotides read TGTGCCAGCAGCTTAATCGGCGCTCTGGCCAAAAACATTCAGTACTTC. Protein product: CASSLIGALAKNIQYF.